This T cell receptor (beta chain) came from a study of CD8+ T cells in alopecia areata. The overall study: Treated patients were given oral tofacitinib, which was dosed at 5 to 10 mg twice daily. Treatment with tofacitinib (6 to 18 months) was followed by 6 months off drug. General study results and limits: Although TCR sharing was seen in mice, sharing across patients was less clear, possibly for HLA-related reasons.

TCR sequencing used cDNA made by reverse transcription of extracted RNA. Only in-frame clones appear in the TCRdb table, and some are missing; sequencing was by immunoSEQ multiplex PCR. The profile shows 200,000 to 250,000 clones, approximately 72% of them singletons. Concerning this clone: Its antigen remains unidentified.

As to treatment: oral pan-JAK inhibitor, 5-10 mg twice daily. The CDR3 length is 14 residues. V shed 0 bases and J shed 5 bases, with 11 bases lying between them. Germline-derived CDR1 and CDR2 are GTSNPN and SVGIG (reference sequence). The sample in question was CD4+ T cells sorted from blood, obtained between weeks 43 and 45, from a patient treated with tofacitinib. The chain recombines TRBV30 with TRBJ1-5; D remains ambiguous. This sequence was found in a human donor with alopecia areata. The CDR3 region is CAWSVPGRHQPQHF. The CDR3 coding sequence is TGTGCCTGGAGTGTACCGGGGAGGCATCAGCCCCAGCATTTT.